Below are 29 T cell receptor beta chains sequenced from a single sample in a study of PD-1 blockade in classical Hodgkin lymphoma. Here immunoSEQ multiplex PCR was the method, and the copy in TCRdb shows in-frame clones only, minus some. The sample has 45,000 to 60,000 clones, over 70% seen once. Time point: cycle 4 day 1 (C4D1), after five to seven weeks of nivolumab. Each of the patients experienced relapse following autologous stem cell transplantation, and their brentuximab vedotin exposure differed. Sequencing was performed on peripheral blood mononuclear cells (PBMCs), taken before the fourth cycle of nivolumab. The receptors originated from a human donor with classical Hodgkin lymphoma.

This chain connects TRBV5-3 to TRBJ2-7; D unclear. TRBV5-3 is an ORF, with its function uncertain. The V gene lost 0 bases and the J gene lost 7 bases, with 11 bases spanning the gap. This CDR3 has 13 amino acids. The CDR3 is CARSLEGQAEQYF. The CDR3, as DNA: TGTGCCAGAAGCTTGGAAGGGCAGGCAGAGCAGTACTTC.

CDR3 sequence (DNA): TGTGCCAGCAGAAAGACTAGCCGATACGAGCAGTACTTC. This encodes CASRKTSRYEQYF. The V gene is TRBV6-5, the J gene TRBJ2-7, with 7 bases identical to TRBD2. The CDR3 runs to 13 residues. The V and J ends lost 6 bases and 4 bases, in that order; junction bases with no gene match: 6. Per germline, CDR1 MNHEY and CDR2 SVGAGI.

The chain couples TRBV5-1 to TRBJ2-3, with 10 bases lining up with TRBD2. This CDR3 spans 15 amino acids. CDR1 is SGHRS, CDR2 YFSETQ, per germline. The V and J ends lost 5 bases and 1 base, in that order; junction bases with no gene match: 4. As DNA, the CDR3 is TGCGCCAGCAGGACTAGCGGGTCGGGCACAGATACGCAGTATTTT. As protein: CASRTSGSGTDTQYF.

This rearrangement joins TRBV15 to TRBJ2-7; 9 bases map to TRBD1. The CDR3 consists of 16 residues. Germline trimming cut 0 bases from V and 9 bases from J; bases unmatched to any gene: 12. The germline V gene has CDR1 LNHNV and CDR2 YYDKDF (reference sequence). The CDR3 loop reads CATSRDSAGTGFLQYF. In DNA form, the CDR3 reads TGTGCCACCAGCAGAGATTCAGCCGGGACAGGGTTCTTGCAGTACTTC.

Concerning this clone itself: The same CDR3 also results from other DNA sequences found in this sample. J is TRBJ1-2 and V is TRBV6-5; D may be TRBD1 (6 bases). CDR3 length equals 15 residues. V shed 0 bases and J shed 6 bases, with 14 bases lying between them. Germline loops: CDR1 MNHEY, CDR2 SVGAGI. CDR3 amino acids: CASSYSRGGADGYTF. The CDR3 nucleotides read TGTGCCAGCAGTTACTCGCGTGGGGGCGCGGATGGCTACACCTTC.

The chain joins TRBV18 to TRBJ2-7; 8 bases align to TRBD1. This CDR3 comprises 13 residues. The V gene's germline CDR1 is KGHSH and CDR2 LQKENI. V trimming: 5 bases; J trimming: 6 bases; junction bases outside the gene matches: 6. This CDR3 reads CASSTGQGREQYF. The DNA of the CDR3 is TGTGCCAGCTCAACAGGACAGGGCCGCGAGCAGTACTTC.

About this clone: Given a much more abundant clone one base away, this may be a read error. The chain employs TRBV7-2 and TRBJ2-2, with TRBD2 matching 10 bases. V trimming: 6 bases; J trimming: 1 base; junction bases outside the gene matches: 2. The CDR3 totals 15 residues. Germline lookup yields CDR1 SGHTA and CDR2 FQGNSA. CDR3 residues: CASSRTSGNTGELFF. The CDR3 region has the DNA TGTGCCAGCAGTCGGACTAGCGGGAACACCGGGGAGCTGTTTTTT.

This clone was counted once. The chain couples TRBV4-1 to TRBJ1-1, with D hard to call. The CDR3 is 13 residues long. Germline V gene sequence: CDR1 MGHRA, CDR2 YSYEKL. Trimming left V 0 bases short and J 2 bases short, with 4 bases between. CDR3 in DNA: TGCGCCAGCAGCCAAGAGGACAACACTGAAGCTTTCTTT. Amino acids: CASSQEDNTEAFF.

The rearrangement uses TRBV7-3 and TRBJ2-5; 8 bases map to TRBD2. The CDR3 runs 15 residues. Germline V lookup: CDR1 SGHTA, CDR2 FQGTGA. J gave up 4 bases and V 5 bases, and 9 bases lay outside the gene matches. The CDR3 sequence: CASSPSQRGRETQYF. The CDR3, as DNA: TGTGCCAGCAGCCCGAGCCAGCGGGGGAGAGAGACCCAGTACTTC.

This rearrangement joins TRBV9 to TRBJ2-3, with TRBD1 matching over 7 bases. V gave up 0 bases and J gave up 6 bases; unmatched junction bases: 4. The V gene's germline CDR1 is SGDLS and CDR2 YYNGEE. The CDR3 length is 14 residues. The CDR3 spells CASSVEGAEDTQYF. The CDR3 nucleotides are TGTGCCAGCAGCGTAGAGGGGGCCGAGGATACGCAGTATTTT.

This clone occurred a few times. The rearrangement uses TRBV29-1 and TRBJ2-7, with 9 nucleotides matching TRBD1. The V segment lost 7 bases and the J segment 5 bases; nucleotides outside the gene matches: 6. The CDR3 has 12 amino acids. Per the germline V gene, CDR1 is SQVTM and CDR2 is ANQGSEA. The CDR3 region has the DNA TGCAGCGGCGGGACAGGGTGGAACGAGCAGTACTTC. It specifies CSGGTGWNEQYF.

This clone was counted a few times. The CDR3: CASSQGWVAEAFF. The CDR3 bases are TGCGCCAGCAGCCAAGGATGGGTAGCTGAAGCTTTCTTT. The rearrangement joins TRBV4-1 to TRBJ1-1; D is undetermined. CDR1 is MGHRA and CDR2 is YSYEKL in the germline V gene. Trimming took 1 base from V and 6 from J, leaving 9 bases between them. The CDR3 length is 13 residues.

The chain is built from TRBV6-5 and TRBJ1-1; D is unclear. The CDR3 runs to 14 residues. The V gene lost 5 bases and the J gene lost 2 bases, with 12 bases spanning the gap. CDR1 is MNHEY, CDR2 SVGAGI, per germline. The chain's CDR3 is CASSPLSSNTEAFF. As DNA, the CDR3 is TGTGCCAGCAGTCCTCTTTCGTCTAACACTGAAGCTTTCTTT.

This chain uses TRBV7-9 with TRBJ1-2, with D tentatively TRBD1 (6 bases). The germline V and J ends were trimmed by 2 bases and 4 bases, with 8 bases remaining between them. Per germline, CDR1 SEHNR and CDR2 FQNEAQ (reference sequence). The CDR3 is made up of 13 amino acids. The CDR3 sequence: CASSLLGGYGYTF. As DNA, the CDR3 is TGTGCCAGCAGCTTATTAGGGGGCTATGGCTACACCTTC.

The J gene is TRBJ2-2, the V gene TRBV7-3; 8 bases match TRBD1. There are 15 residues in the CDR3. V shed 5 bases and J 2 bases; nucleotides not matched to a gene: 4. Germline CDR1 reads SGHTA; CDR2 reads FQGTGA. Here the CDR3 reads CASSLSGGNTGELFF. The CDR3 DNA is TGTGCCAGCAGCCTCTCAGGGGGCAACACCGGGGAGCTGTTTTTT.

This clone was seen only a few times. The chain links TRBV19 to TRBJ1-6; D unresolved. Trimming shortened V by 4 bases and J by 14 bases, and 18 bases separated the two germline ends. The CDR3 is made up of 14 amino acids. Germline values: CDR1 LNHDA, CDR2 SQIVND (reference sequence). The CDR3 protein is CASSTDRFIDALHF. The CDR3 DNA reads TGTGCCAGTAGTACCGACCGATTTATTGATGCCCTCCACTTT.

The V call is TRBV30, the J call TRBJ1-1; D gene uncertain. V was cut by 1 base and J by 4 bases, with 4 bases left in between. CDR3 length equals 11 residues. Germline CDR1 and CDR2: GTSNPN and SVGIG (reference sequence). DNA for the CDR3: TGTGCCTGGAGTGAGGCCACTGAAGCTTTCTTT. It codes for CAWSEATEAFF.

J is TRBJ2-1 and V is TRBV7-8, with D tentatively TRBD2 (6 bases). Germline CDR1 and CDR2: SGHVS and FQNEAQ. The CDR3 covers 13 residues. Trimming cost V 5 bases and J 4 bases, with 9 bases left between them. CDR3 DNA: TGTGCCAGCAGCGTGCGGGAATACAATGAGCAGTTCTTC. Protein product: CASSVREYNEQFF.

The rearrangement joins TRBV18 to TRBJ1-2; 9 positions match TRBD1. This CDR3 spans 13 amino acids. The germline V gene has CDR1 KGHSH and CDR2 LQKENI. Trimming cost V 3 bases and J 8 bases; bases outside gene matches: 4. CDR3 sequence (DNA): TGTGCCAGCTCACCGGGACAGGGTTACGGCTACACCTTC. Its translation is CASSPGQGYGYTF.

The genes are TRBV5-1 and TRBJ1-2; 8 bases map to TRBD1. Trimming at V came to 4 bases and at J to 3 bases, leaving 11 bases not matched to a gene. In germline, CDR1 is SGHRS, CDR2 YFSETQ. The CDR3 spans 16 residues. The CDR3 reads CASSPTTPTGDYGYTF. In nucleotides, the CDR3 is TGCGCCAGCAGCCCCACCACGCCGACAGGGGACTATGGCTACACCTTC. Together with reference TRBV5-1 and TRBJ1-2, the CDR3 gives the full variable domain: KAGVTQTPRYLIKTRGQQVTLSCSPISGHRSVSWYQQTPGQGLQFLFEYFSETQRNKGNFPGRFSGRQFSNSRSEMNVSTLELGDSALYLCASSPTTPTGDYGYTFGSGTRLTVV.

The chain joins TRBV7-2 to TRBJ1-3, with 7 bases lining up with TRBD1. The V gene's germline CDR1 is SGHTA and CDR2 FQGNSA. V dropped 1 base and J dropped 2; count of bases not matched to a gene: 5. CDR3 length: 16 residues. As DNA, the CDR3 is TGTGCCAGCAGCTTAGAGCCGACAGGGACTGGAAACACCATATATTTT. This translates into CASSLEPTGTGNTIYF.

This clone was seen once. The V gene is TRBV14, the J gene TRBJ2-7; 8 nucleotides match TRBD2. CDR1 is SGHDN, CDR2 FVKESK, per germline. The CDR3 runs 11 residues. V shed 4 bases and J 9 bases; nucleotides not matched to a gene: 2. CDR3 in DNA: TGTGCCAGCAGCCTAAGCGGGAGGCAGTACTTC. It is translated as CASSLSGRQYF.

This chain connects TRBV5-6 to TRBJ1-4; no firm D call. Germline V gene sequence: CDR1 SGHDT, CDR2 YYEEEE. The CDR3 length is 14 residues. V was pared by 3 bases and J by 7 bases, with 13 bases between. The chain's CDR3 is CASSSGLSSEKLFF. The CDR3 nucleotides read TGTGCCAGCAGCTCTGGGCTATCGAGTGAAAAACTGTTTTTT. The whole variable domain, filled in from reference TRBV5-6 and TRBJ1-4, reads DAGVTQSPTHLIKTRGQQVTLRCSPKSGHDTVSWYQQALGQGPQFIFQYYEEEERQRGNFPDRFSGHQFPNYSSELNVNALLLGDSALYLCASSSGLSSEKLFFGSGTQLSVL.

CDR3 in DNA: TGCAGCGTCCGGACAGGGACCTACGAGCAGTACTTC. Its translation is CSVRTGTYEQYF. The gene calls are TRBV29-1 and TRBJ2-7, with 8 positions matching TRBD1. V shed 6 bases and J 2 bases; nucleotides not matched to a gene: 3. The CDR3 is 12 amino acids. Germline V lookup: CDR1 SQVTM, CDR2 ANQGSEA.

V gene TRBV27 combines with J gene TRBJ2-7; D remains unclear. This CDR3 is 13 amino acids long. V dropped 3 bases and J dropped 5 bases, with 11 bases sitting between them. Germline V CDR1 and CDR2: MNHEY, SMNVEV (reference sequence). DNA for the CDR3: TGTGCCAGCAGTTTTCTGAGTAGCAACGAGCAGTACTTC. It yields the protein CASSFLSSNEQYF.

This clone was detected once. This CDR3 is also generated by other DNA sequences in the sample. V and J are TRBV18 and TRBJ2-7; D perhaps matches TRBD1 (7 bases). Trimming removed 6 bases from V and 6 bases from J, with 18 bases in between. Germline lookup yields CDR1 KGHSH and CDR2 LQKENI. CDR3 length: 14 amino acids. The CDR3 DNA follows: TGTGCCAGCTCGCCCCAGGGGGGCCCTGGCGAGCAGTACTTC. Translation: CASSPQGGPGEQYF.

This rearrangement joins TRBV14 to TRBJ2-7; possibly TRBD1 for D (5 bases). The CDR3 is 14 residues long. V was cut by 4 bases and J by 6 bases, with 16 bases left in between. Germline V gene data show CDR1 as SGHDN and CDR2 as FVKESK. This CDR3 is CASSLTSGWLEQYF. As DNA, the CDR3 is TGTGCCAGCAGCCTAACGTCAGGGTGGCTCGAGCAGTACTTC. Variable domain in full (rest from reference TRBV14 and TRBJ2-7): EAGVTQFPSHSVIEKGQTVTLRCDPISGHDNLYWYRRVMGKEIKFLLHFVKESKQDESGMPNNRFLAERTGGTYSTLKVQPAELEDSGVYFCASSLTSGWLEQYFGPGTRLTVT.

Remarks on this clone: At one of its ends the junction is not consistent with the germline gene, which may arise from a read error. This sample includes further DNA sequences coding for the same CDR3. The chain combines TRBV5-6 with TRBJ1-5; D is uncertain. Germline V gene sequence: CDR1 SGHDT, CDR2 YYEEEE. The CDR3 contains 12 residues. This CDR3 reads CASSLVNQPQHF. The CDR3 DNA sequence: TGCGCCAGCAGCTTGGTGAATCAGCCCCAGCATTTT.

The V call is TRBV11-1, the J call TRBJ1-2; perhaps TRBD1 as D (5 bases). With 4 bases removed from V and 7 bases from J, the gap between germline ends came to 10 bases. Per the germline V gene, CDR1 is SGHAT and CDR2 is FQDESV (reference sequence). The CDR3 extends over 12 amino acids. The CDR3 region has the DNA TGTGCCAGCAGCTCCGAAGGGGTTGGCTACACCTTC. It codes for CASSSEGVGYTF.